A selection of T cell receptor beta chains follows, all from one sample in a study of cytomegalovirus exposure and HLA in healthy donors. Libraries were prepared by immunoSEQ multiplex PCR; TCRdb keeps only in-frame clonotypes and omits some of them. Here the sample spans around 170,000 clones, just under 80% being singletons. Source material: PBMCs. The receptors stem from a woman aged 25-40 years in good health and CMV-seronegative. The CDR3 runs from the conserved cysteine through the conserved F or W. The D gene is left open where the match is weak. Clone size, where shown, is once, few, many, or a class for clones that have expanded.

clone size | J gene | D gene | V gene | CDR3 protein | CDR3 DNA
. | TRBJ1-6 | TRBD1 | TRBV19 | CASSQGAAYSPLHF | TGTGCCAGTAGTCAGGGGGCCGCTTATTCACCCCTCCACTTT
. | TRBJ2-7 | . | TRBV4-1 | CASSQPWASASSYEQYF | TGCGCCAGCAGCCAACCCTGGGCTAGCGCCAGCTCCTACGAGCAGTACTTC
. | TRBJ1-5 | . | TRBV19 | CASSPDKGLGSNQPQHF | TGTGCCAGTAGTCCCGACAAGGGGTTAGGGAGCAATCAGCCCCAGCATTTT
few | TRBJ1-1 | . | TRBV4-3 | CASSQGIGRGNTEAFF | TGCGCCAGCAGCCAAGGTATTGGCAGGGGGAACACTGAAGCTTTCTTT
once | TRBJ1-1 | TRBD1 | TRBV5-1 | CASSPRAGQLNTEAFF | TGCGCCAGCAGCCCCCGGGCGGGACAGCTGAACACTGAAGCTTTCTTT
. | TRBJ1-1 | . | TRBV6-5 | CASSTPGLKTEAFF | TGTGCCAGCAGCACTCCAGGGTTGAAGACTGAAGCTTTCTTT
. | TRBJ2-1 | TRBD2 | TRBV9 | CASSPFLGAGGTNEQFF | TGTGCCAGCAGTCCCTTTTTAGGAGCGGGGGGCACCAATGAGCAGTTCTTC
once | TRBJ2-7 | . | TRBV27 | CASSLFGRDPYEQYF | TGTGCCAGCAGTTTATTTGGGCGGGATCCCTACGAGCAGTACTTC
. | TRBJ1-2 | TRBD1 | TRBV9 | CASSVEGTGIYGYTF | TGTGCCAGCAGCGTAGAGGGGACAGGGATCTATGGCTACACCTTC
. | TRBJ2-7 | . | TRBV5-4 | CASSQRTDSSYEQYF | TGTGCCAGCAGCCAGAGGACAGACAGCTCCTACGAGCAGTACTTC
. | TRBJ2-7 | TRBD1 | TRBV27 | CASSFPRQGRVYEQYF | TGTGCCAGCAGTTTCCCAAGACAGGGTCGAGTCTACGAGCAGTACTTC
. | TRBJ1-1 | . | TRBV10-3 | CAISAGDEAFF | TGTGCCATCAGTGCAGGGGATGAAGCTTTCTTT
once | TRBJ1-1 | . | TRBV7-2 | CASSSLPGGGEAFF | TGTGCCAGCAGCTCCCTCCCGGGGGGAGGAGAAGCTTTCTTT
. | TRBJ2-7 | . | TRBV6-6 | CASSRGQGGLYEQYF | TGTGCCAGCAGCCGCGGACAGGGAGGGCTCTACGAGCAGTACTTC
. | TRBJ1-1 | TRBD1 | TRBV6-5 | CATRQGNTEAFF | TGTGCCACACGACAGGGGAACACTGAAGCTTTCTTT
. | TRBJ1-2 | TRBD1 | TRBV7-2 | CASSTRTGGVDGYTF | TGTGCCAGCAGTACCCGGACAGGGGGTGTTGATGGCTACACCTTC
. | TRBJ2-5 | TRBD2 | TRBV7-6 | CASSQISGLAGGKTETQYF | TGTGCCAGCAGCCAGATATCGGGACTAGCGGGGGGGAAGACCGAGACCCAGTACTTC
. | TRBJ2-7 | TRBD1 | TRBV27 | CASSSRTGGAEQYF | TGTGCCAGCAGTTCCAGGACAGGGGGCGCCGAGCAGTACTTC
. | TRBJ1-1 | . | TRBV2 | CASSYQAGDTEAFF | TGTGCCAGCAGTTATCAAGCAGGGGACACTGAAGCTTTCTTT
. | TRBJ2-7 | TRBD1 | TRBV28 | CASSSGGNYYEQYF | TGTGCCAGTTCCTCAGGGGGTAATTACTACGAGCAGTACTTC
. | TRBJ2-3 | . | TRBV5-1 | CASTQQTTTDTQYF | TGCGCCAGCACGCAACAGACTACCACAGATACGCAGTATTTT
. | TRBJ2-1 | TRBD2 | TRBV9 | CASSPTGLAGYNEQFF | TGTGCCAGCAGCCCCACCGGACTAGCGGGGTACAATGAGCAGTTCTTC
. | TRBJ1-2 | TRBD1 | TRBV2 | CASSLTGFGYTF | TGTGCCAGCAGTCTGACAGGGTTTGGCTACACCTTC
. | TRBJ1-2 | . | TRBV7-6 | CASSLREANGYTF | TGTGCCAGCAGCCTGAGGGAAGCCAATGGCTACACCTTC
. | TRBJ2-7 | . | TRBV2 | CASTGQGKGSYEQYF | TGTGCCAGCACCGGGCAGGGAAAGGGGTCCTACGAGCAGTACTTC
. | TRBJ2-7 | . | TRBV7-4 | CASSWKSRWGPYEQYF | TGTGCCAGCAGCTGGAAGAGCCGTTGGGGCCCCTACGAGCAGTACTTC
. | TRBJ2-7 | TRBD1 | TRBV6-5 | CASSYRGRLYEQYF | TGTGCCAGCAGTTACAGGGGGCGCCTCTACGAGCAGTACTTC
. | TRBJ2-1 | TRBD2 | TRBV6-5 | CASSVAGGLGEQFF | TGTGCCAGCAGTGTAGCGGGGGGGCTTGGTGAGCAGTTCTTC
. | TRBJ1-1 | . | TRBV5-1 | CASSWSTGMNTEAFF | TGCGCCAGCAGCTGGTCTACAGGGATGAACACTGAAGCTTTCTTT
few | TRBJ2-6 | . | TRBV30 | CAAKRPKKGGANVLTF | TGTGCCGCTAAGCGGCCGAAGAAAGGTGGGGCCAACGTCCTGACTTTC
. | TRBJ2-5 | TRBD2 | TRBV10-2 | CASSAGGMETQYF | TGCGCCAGCAGTGCGGGGGGGATGGAGACCCAGTACTTC
. | TRBJ2-3 | TRBD2 | TRBV10-3 | CAISESKLAGATDTQYF | TGTGCCATCAGTGAGTCGAAACTAGCGGGGGCCACAGATACGCAGTATTTT
. | TRBJ1-2 | . | TRBV4-1 | CASSQGQEVYGYTF | TGCGCCAGCAGCCAAGGGCAGGAGGTCTATGGCTACACCTTC